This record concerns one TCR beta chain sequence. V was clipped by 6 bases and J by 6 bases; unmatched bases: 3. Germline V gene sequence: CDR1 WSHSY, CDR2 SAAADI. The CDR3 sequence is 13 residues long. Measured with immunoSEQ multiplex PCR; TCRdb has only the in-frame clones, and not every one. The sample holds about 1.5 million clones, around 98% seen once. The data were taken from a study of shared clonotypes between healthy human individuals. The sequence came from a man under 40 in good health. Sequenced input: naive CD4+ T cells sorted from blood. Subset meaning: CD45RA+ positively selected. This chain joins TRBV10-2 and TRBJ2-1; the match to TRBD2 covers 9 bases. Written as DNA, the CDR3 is TGCGCCAGCAGGACTAGCGGTGGCAATGAGCAGTTCTTC. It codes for CASRTSGGNEQFF.